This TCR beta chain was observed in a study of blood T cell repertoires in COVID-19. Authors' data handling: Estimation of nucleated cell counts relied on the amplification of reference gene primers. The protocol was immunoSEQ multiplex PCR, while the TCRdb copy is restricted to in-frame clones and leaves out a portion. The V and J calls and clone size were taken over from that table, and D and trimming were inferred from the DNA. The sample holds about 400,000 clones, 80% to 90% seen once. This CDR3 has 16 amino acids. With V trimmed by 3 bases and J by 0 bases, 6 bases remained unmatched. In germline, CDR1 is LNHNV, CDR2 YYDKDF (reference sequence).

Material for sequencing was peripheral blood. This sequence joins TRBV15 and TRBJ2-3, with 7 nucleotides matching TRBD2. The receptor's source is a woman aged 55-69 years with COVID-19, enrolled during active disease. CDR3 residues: CATSSGASGSTDTQYF. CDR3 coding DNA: TGTGCCACCAGCAGTGGGGCTAGCGGAAGCACAGATACGCAGTATTTT.